This entry is about one T cell receptor (beta chain). The antigen is unknown. The CDR3 totals 12 residues. V lost 7 bases and J lost 11; bases outside the gene matches: 5. Sequencing used immunoSEQ multiplex PCR; TCRdb keeps in-frame clones, though not all of them. Among about 110,000 clones, 75% to 90% were seen once, and the ten largest hold 4.5% to 6.5%. The sample belongs to a study of T cell responses to AZD1222 COVID-19 vaccine. Study-wide results and caveats: Two AZD1222 administrations were followed by greater Spike-specific TCR breadth and depth. Of spike-specific TCRs, nearly half reportedly target regions left unmutated in variants.

Material: peripheral blood, obtained on day 0 of AZD1222 vaccination. The chain is built from TRBV12-3 or TRBV12-4 and TRBJ1-1; 12 nucleotides match TRBD1. This clonotype was obtained from an adult in good health. The CDR3 DNA reads as TGTGCCAGCACCGGGACAGGGGGCGTCGCTTTCTTT. As protein: CASTGTGGVAFF.